Described below is a single T cell receptor beta chain sequence and its context. Assay used: immunoSEQ multiplex PCR; TCRdb lists only in-frame clones, some missing. The sample has 2 million to 2.5 million clones; over 85% are singletons. The sample belongs to a study of shared clonotypes between healthy human individuals. Per the germline V gene, CDR1 is SNHLY and CDR2 is FYNNEI. This CDR3 comprises 16 residues. With V trimmed by 3 bases and J by 1 base, 5 bases remained unmatched. The source material was naive CD4+ T cells from PBMCs. Subset in this sample: CD45RA+ positively selected. The TCR sequence derives from a man between 18 and 35 years old in good health. Some clones in this sample may be carry-over from other donors' samples. The chain carries TRBV2 and TRBJ2-1, with 8 bases fitting TRBD2. CDR3 sequence: CASSDPSGRSYNEQFF. CDR3 nucleotides: TGTGCCAGCAGTGACCCAAGCGGGAGATCCTACAATGAGCAGTTCTTC.